This TCR beta chain was documented in a study of brain T cells in children with intractable seizures. The germline gives CDR1 MNHEY, CDR2 SVGAGI. The CDR3 totals 15 residues. V dropped 5 bases and J dropped 0 bases, with 11 bases sitting between them. Method: immunoSEQ multiplex PCR; TCRdb's copy keeps in-frame clones and lacks some. The sample includes about 80,000 clones, about 90% of them seen just once. The source is a girl aged 2-10 years with Rasmussen encephalitis and intractable seizures. The rearrangement joins TRBV6-5 to TRBJ2-1; D possibly uses TRBD1 or TRBD2 (5 bases each). Sequencing used peripheral blood, obtained at surgery. The CDR3 nucleotides are TGTGCCAGCAGTCCGTCAGGGAGCTCCTACAATGAGCAGTTCTTC. Translating gives CASSPSGSSYNEQFF.